Below, 30 T cell receptor beta chains from the same sample are listed, as sequenced in a study of CD8 T cells in Susac syndrome. Random hexamers primed reverse transcription of about 0.5 to 1 ug RNA. One entry per CDR3 protein results from TCRdb running MiXCR on the immunoSEQ multiplex PCR reads. The sample lists tens of thousands of distinct CDR3 sequences, 95% to 96% occurring once. What was sequenced was CD8+ T cells from PBMCs. The receptor source for this set is a human donor with Susac syndrome.

CDR3 in amino acids: CASSDRGMYQETQYF. The DNA for the CDR3 is TGTGCCAGCAGCGACCGGGGGATGTACCAAGAGACCCAGTACTTC. The rearrangement uses TRBV9 and TRBJ2-5; possibly TRBD2 for D (6 bases). The CDR3 sequence is 15 residues long. The germline V gene encodes CDR1 SGDLS and CDR2 YYNGEE. V lost 3 bases to trimming and J lost 0 bases, with 12 bases between them.

This sequence joins TRBV11-2 and TRBJ1-1; 8 positions match TRBD1. CDR1 SGHAT and CDR2 FQNNGV come from the germline V gene. The CDR3 runs 14 residues. The V segment lost 6 bases and the J segment 1 base; nucleotides outside the gene matches: 4. The CDR3 is CASRTGTGNTEAFF. CDR3 sequence (DNA): TGTGCCAGCAGAACCGGGACAGGGAACACTGAAGCTTTCTTT.

The chain couples TRBV7-9 to TRBJ1-2; TRBD1 is a possible D gene (5 bases). Germline loops: CDR1 SEHNR, CDR2 FQNEAQ (reference sequence). The CDR3 extends over 18 amino acids. Between the trimmed V and J ends, which lost 5 bases and 5 bases, there was a span of 27 bases. The CDR3 here is CASSPTGRGAGPTYGYTF. For the CDR3, the DNA is TGTGCCAGCAGCCCCACCGGTCGAGGGGCAGGTCCCACATATGGCTACACCTTC.

The gene calls are TRBV29-1 and TRBJ2-1, with D tentatively TRBD1 (6 bases). The ends were cut back, 4 bases at V and 3 bases at J, with 13 bases in the middle. The germline V gene encodes CDR1 SQVTM and CDR2 ANQGSEA. CDR3 length: 14 amino acids. CDR3 sequence reads: CSVVFSQGYNEQFF. CDR3 sequence (DNA): TGCAGCGTTGTTTTCTCACAGGGCTACAATGAGCAGTTCTTC.

This sequence joins TRBV9 and TRBJ1-2; D unclear. The germline CDR1 and CDR2 sequences are SGDLS and YYNGEE. This CDR3 is 17 amino acids long. Trimming pared 3 bases from V and 5 bases from J, leaving 23 bases between. The CDR3, as DNA: TGTGCCAGCAGCGATCCTCAGCTAGCCGGGGAAGGATATGGCTACACCTTC. Residues: CASSDPQLAGEGYGYTF.

In this sample, this clonotype turned up a few times. V is TRBV19 and J is TRBJ1-2; possibly TRBD1 for D (5 bases). V lost 3 bases, J lost 7 bases, and 18 bases lay in between. This CDR3 comprises 15 residues. Germline values: CDR1 LNHDA, CDR2 SQIVND (reference sequence). The CDR3 coding sequence is TGTGCCAGTAGTATTCCCGGCAGGGTGATGAGTGGCTACACCTTC. As protein: CASSIPGRVMSGYTF.

The chain links TRBV7-2 to TRBJ2-1, with D perhaps TRBD1 or TRBD2 (6 bases each). CDR1 and CDR2 from the germline V gene are SGHTA and FQGNSA. V lost 2 bases and J 2 bases, leaving 13 bases between the germline ends. The CDR3 sequence is 16 residues long. CDR3 coding DNA: TGTGCCAGCAGCTTAAAGGGGGGCGGCGCCTACAATGAGCAGTTCTTC. Translation gives CASSLKGGGAYNEQFF.

The CDR3 here is CSVGQVNTGELFF. CDR3 coding DNA: TGCAGCGTTGGACAGGTCAACACCGGGGAGCTGTTTTTT. The chain carries TRBV29-1 and TRBJ2-2; D might be TRBD1 (6 bases). CDR3 length: 13 residues. The germline gives CDR1 SQVTM, CDR2 ANQGSEA. The V gene lost 4 bases and the J gene lost 2 bases, with 8 bases spanning the gap.

The CDR3 DNA sequence: TGTGCCAGCAGCTTATTGCTTCCGAACACTGAAGCTTTCTTT. It codes for CASSLLLPNTEAFF. The chain employs TRBV7-9 and TRBJ1-1; D is unresolved. Germline V lookup: CDR1 SEHNR, CDR2 FQNEAQ (reference sequence). The CDR3 spans 14 residues. V lost 2 bases and J 1 base, leaving 8 bases between the germline ends.

This clonotype is a singleton in its sample. The V and J genes are TRBV2 and TRBJ2-1, with TRBD2 as a possible D gene (6 bases). The germline V gene has CDR1 SNHLY and CDR2 FYNNEI. This CDR3 has 16 amino acids. V lost 6 bases and J 12 bases, leaving 27 bases between the germline ends. The CDR3 region is CASSEPGLALVYAQFF. CDR3 sequence (DNA): TGTGCCAGCAGCGAACCGGGACTCGCCCTTGTCTATGCGCAGTTCTTC.

The chain employs TRBV15 and TRBJ2-7; 7 bases fit TRBD2. There are 13 residues in the CDR3. CDR1 and CDR2 from the germline V gene are LNHNV and YYDKDF (reference sequence). V was pared by 5 bases and J by 5 bases, with 6 bases of the junction left unmatched. Here the CDR3 DNA reads TGTGCCACCAGCGGGGGGGGAGGAAACGAGCAGTACTTC. Translating gives CATSGGGGNEQYF.

The chain links TRBV5-6 to TRBJ2-1; 7 bases are shared with TRBD2. CDR3 length: 15 amino acids. CDR1 SGHDT and CDR2 YYEEEE come from the germline V gene. The ends lost 0 bases at V and 2 bases at J; junction bases unmatched: 2. CDR3: CASSLGGGAYNEQFF. For the CDR3, the DNA is TGTGCCAGCAGCTTGGGTGGGGGGGCCTACAATGAGCAGTTCTTC.

The chain couples TRBV29-1 to TRBJ2-2; D remains ambiguous. CDR1 is SQVTM, CDR2 ANQGSEA, per germline. V was pared by 4 bases and J by 7 bases, with 7 bases between. CDR3 length: 11 residues. The chain's CDR3 is CSVVRNGELFF. As DNA, the CDR3 is TGCAGCGTTGTTCGAAACGGGGAGCTGTTTTTT.

This chain connects TRBV14 to TRBJ2-7; no reliable D call. This CDR3 has 12 amino acids. The ends were cut back, 3 bases at V and 3 bases at J, with 6 bases in the middle. Germline V gene lookup returns CDR1 SGHDN and CDR2 FVKESK. The CDR3 is CASSHPGYEQYF. CDR3 coding DNA: TGTGCCAGCAGCCATCCGGGCTACGAGCAGTACTTC.

The chain employs TRBV13 and TRBJ2-3; D is ambiguous. Germline CDR1 reads PRHDT; CDR2 reads FYEKMQ (reference sequence). Trimming removed 1 base at V and 6 bases at J, with 8 bases between. The CDR3 contains 13 residues. Written as DNA, the CDR3 is TGTGCCAGCAGCTTAGAACGCCGGGATACGCAGTATTTT. This translates into CASSLERRDTQYF.

The chain links TRBV4-1 to TRBJ2-7; possibly TRBD2 for D (6 bases). The CDR3 totals 15 residues. The germline V and J ends were trimmed by 0 bases and 2 bases, with 11 bases remaining between them. Germline-derived CDR1 and CDR2 are MGHRA and YSYEKL. The CDR3 DNA follows: TGCGCCAGCAGCCAAGACCGGGGGAAGGCCTACGAGCAGTACTTC. Translation gives CASSQDRGKAYEQYF.

As DNA, the CDR3 is TGCAGTGCTAGAGAAAAGCGGGGGGACCCACGAGAGACCCAGTACTTC. Protein: CSAREKRGDPRETQYF. The chain is built from TRBV20-1 and TRBJ2-5, with TRBD2 matching 9 bases. The CDR3 extends over 16 amino acids. CDR1 is DFQATT and CDR2 is SNEGSKA in the germline V gene (reference sequence). With V trimmed by 0 bases and J by 4 bases, 9 bases remained unmatched.

The V call is TRBV29-1, the J call TRBJ2-3; 11 nucleotides line up with TRBD2. The V gene end was trimmed by 4 bases and the J gene end by 2 bases; junction bases not matched to a gene: 11. The CDR3 has 17 amino acids. Germline V CDR1 and CDR2: SQVTM, ANQGSEA. CDR3 DNA: TGCAGCGTTGTTGGGGCGGTAGCGGGAGGGATCACAGATACGCAGTATTTT. This gives the protein CSVVGAVAGGITDTQYF.

This chain connects TRBV7-9 to TRBJ1-1; D perhaps matches TRBD1 (5 bases). V was trimmed by 4 bases and J by 6 bases, leaving 12 bases between them. CDR3 length: 13 amino acids. Germline V gene lookup returns CDR1 SEHNR and CDR2 FQNEAQ (reference sequence). The CDR3 coding sequence is TGTGCCAGCAGCTCCCCGGGGGGGGCTGAAGCTTTCTTT. It encodes CASSSPGGAEAFF.

The rearrangement links TRBV30 to TRBJ2-1, with 7 positions matching TRBD1. The CDR3 is made up of 17 amino acids. Trimming cost V 5 bases and J 0 bases; bases outside gene matches: 13. The germline V gene has CDR1 GTSNPN and CDR2 SVGIG (reference sequence). The CDR3 region has the DNA TGTGCCTGGTGGACCCCCGGGACAGCGAGCTCCTACAATGAGCAGTTCTTC. Its protein product is CAWWTPGTASSYNEQFF.

The chain carries TRBV9 and TRBJ1-2, with D unclear. The germline V gene has CDR1 SGDLS and CDR2 YYNGEE. V was shortened by 3 bases and J by 6 bases, with 12 bases between the two germline ends. CDR3 length equals 13 residues. The CDR3 region is CASSGTGSNGYTF. CDR3 coding DNA: TGTGCCAGCAGCGGGACGGGATCCAATGGCTACACCTTC. The entire variable domain, with the rest obtained from reference TRBV9 and TRBJ1-2, is as follows: DSGVTQTPKHLITATGQRVTLRCSPRSGDLSVYWYQQSLDQGLQFLIQYYNGEERAKGNILERFSAQQFPDLHSELNLSSLELGDSALYFCASSGTGSNGYTFGSGTRLTVV.

The gene calls are TRBV6-2 or TRBV6-3 and TRBJ2-7, with D unclear. Trimming took off 2 bases at V and 2 bases at J, with 10 bases between the two ends. The CDR3 is 14 amino acids. The germline V gene encodes CDR1 MNHEY and CDR2 SVGEGT. In DNA, the CDR3 is TGTGCCAGCAGTTACGGGCAGGAGACCTACGAGCAGTACTTC. Protein sequence: CASSYGQETYEQYF.

This clonotype was observed a single time. V gene TRBV30 combines with J gene TRBJ2-1; possible D gene TRBD1, 5 bases. CDR3 length: 12 residues. V lost 1 base to trimming and J lost 4 bases, with 5 bases between them. CDR1 and CDR2 from the germline V gene are GTSNPN and SVGIG (reference sequence). CDR3 sequence reads: CAWSAGYNEQFF. The CDR3 DNA is TGTGCCTGGAGTGCAGGGTACAATGAGCAGTTCTTC. Complete variable domain (other parts from reference TRBV30 and TRBJ2-1): SQTIHQWPATLVQPVGSPLSLECTVEGTSNPNLYWYRQAAGRGLQLLFYSVGIGQISSEVPQNLSASRPQDRQFILSSKKLLLSDSGFYLCAWSAGYNEQFFGPGTRLTVL.

This clonotype appeared once. This chain joins TRBV2 and TRBJ2-2; 9 bases agree with TRBD1. Germline V lookup: CDR1 SNHLY, CDR2 FYNNEI. The CDR3 consists of 17 residues. V lost 6 bases to trimming and J lost 0 bases; unmatched junction nucleotides: 8. As DNA, the CDR3 is TGTGCCAGCAGCCACTATGGGACAGGGCCGAACACCGGGGAGCTGTTTTTT. Its translation is CASSHYGTGPNTGELFF.

The chain links TRBV13 to TRBJ1-1; D is undetermined. The ends were cut back, 0 bases at V and 3 bases at J, with 14 bases in the middle. This CDR3 contains 16 residues. CDR1 and CDR2 from the germline V gene are PRHDT and FYEKMQ (reference sequence). The CDR3 DNA follows: TGTGCCAGCAGCTTAGGATTCCGACTCCCTGACACTGAAGCTTTCTTT. The encoded protein is CASSLGFRLPDTEAFF.

This sequence joins TRBV3-1 and TRBJ1-4; D is unresolved. The CDR3 is 11 amino acids. Germline loops: CDR1 LGHDT, CDR2 YNNKEL (reference sequence). Trimming cost V 5 bases and J 11 bases, with 9 bases left between them. The CDR3 region is CASSYTGKLFF. The CDR3 nucleotides are TGTGCCAGCAGCTACACGGGGAAACTGTTTTTT.

The chain is built from TRBV27 and TRBJ1-2; D is ambiguous. This CDR3 is built from 12 residues. The germline V gene encodes CDR1 MNHEY and CDR2 SMNVEV (reference sequence). Trimming removed 5 bases from V and 2 bases from J, with 6 bases in between. CDR3 bases: TGTGCCAGCAGTCGAGGGAACTATGGCTACACCTTC. It translates to CASSRGNYGYTF.

The chain is built from TRBV29-1 and TRBJ2-1; unclear D gene. V was shortened by 7 bases and J by 3 bases, with 7 bases between the two germline ends. CDR1 is SQVTM, CDR2 ANQGSEA, per germline. The CDR3 consists of 11 residues. CDR3 in amino acids: CSGYDYNEQFF. The CDR3 nucleotides read TGCAGCGGTTACGACTACAATGAGCAGTTCTTC.

This chain links TRBV6-1 with TRBJ2-2; 8 bases map to TRBD1. The V segment lost 6 bases and the J segment 2 bases; nucleotides outside the gene matches: 8. The CDR3 runs 16 residues. Germline CDR1 MNHNS, CDR2 SASEGT. CDR3 in amino acids: CASSLGQGVNTGELFF. CDR3 DNA sequence: TGTGCCAGCAGCCTTGGACAGGGAGTAAACACCGGGGAGCTGTTTTTT.

This clonotype was seen a single time. The chain is built from TRBV30 and TRBJ1-1; perhaps TRBD1 as D (6 bases). The CDR3 totals 12 residues. Trimming stripped 3 bases from V and 6 bases from J, with 11 bases between. Germline CDR1 GTSNPN, CDR2 SVGIG (reference sequence). The CDR3 protein is CAWRGGGAEAFF. In nucleotides, the CDR3 is TGTGCCTGGAGAGGAGGGGGTGCTGAAGCTTTCTTT.